These 25 T cell receptor beta chains share one sample of origin, sequenced in a study of T cell responses to AZD1222 COVID-19 vaccine. Assay used: immunoSEQ multiplex PCR; TCRdb lists only in-frame clones, some missing. Seen here are some 130,000 clones, just under 95% observed once, and the top ten hold approximately 6.5%. The sequences come from peripheral blood, collected 28 days after the second AZD1222 dose. The receptors derive from an adult who received the AZD1222 COVID-19 vaccine.

The chain joins TRBV11-2 to TRBJ1-2; D may be TRBD1 (5 bases). V was clipped by 1 base and J by 7 bases, with 10 bases between them. Germline V lookup: CDR1 SGHAT, CDR2 FQNNGV. This CDR3 has 13 amino acids. CDR3 nucleotides: TGTGCCAGCAGCTTAGTGGGGGGTGTTGGCTACACCTTC. This codes for CASSLVGGVGYTF.

This chain uses TRBV3-1 (or the pseudogene TRBV3-2) with TRBJ2-5; TRBD2 aligns across 11 bases. Germline V gives CDR1 LGHDT, CDR2 YNNKEL (reference sequence). The junction had 7 bases not matched to a gene; V was cut back by 9 bases and J by 1 base. The CDR3 has 15 amino acids. As DNA, the CDR3 is TGTGCCAGTGCAAGACTAGCGGGGATCCAAGAGACCCAGTACTTC. This sequence encodes CASARLAGIQETQYF.

The genes are TRBV28 and TRBJ1-2; D not certain. The length of the CDR3 is 12 residues. Germline-derived CDR1 and CDR2 are MDHEN and SYDVKM. V was clipped by 3 bases and J by 8 bases, with 10 bases between them. The CDR3 DNA is TGTGCCAGCAGTTTGCTAGGGAAGGGCTACACCTTC. This codes for CASSLLGKGYTF.

The rearrangement links TRBV5-8 to TRBJ2-2; unclear D gene. The CDR3 covers 18 residues. From germline, CDR1 is SGHTS and CDR2 YDEGEE. Trimming removed 3 bases from V and 2 bases from J, with 20 bases in between. The CDR3 is CASSSSGRVLINTGELFF. DNA of the CDR3: TGTGCCAGCAGCTCCTCCGGACGGGTCCTTATCAACACCGGGGAGCTGTTTTTT.

This chain links TRBV6-2 or TRBV6-3 with TRBJ2-7, with D hard to call. The CDR3 is made up of 12 amino acids. With 7 bases removed from V and 5 bases from J, the gap between germline ends came to 12 bases. Germline V lookup: CDR1 MNHEY, CDR2 SVGEGT. The CDR3 here is CASTPGEDEQYF. Here the CDR3 DNA reads TGTGCCAGCACCCCCGGCGAGGACGAGCAGTACTTC.

The J gene is TRBJ1-3, the V gene TRBV9; D is possibly TRBD1 (6 bases). Germline lookup yields CDR1 SGDLS and CDR2 YYNGEE. Trimming removed 0 bases from V and 3 bases from J, with 10 bases in between. This CDR3 spans 15 amino acids. The CDR3 sequence: CASSVEAGVGNTIYF. DNA for the CDR3: TGTGCCAGCAGCGTAGAAGCAGGGGTTGGAAACACCATATATTTT.

V usage is TRBV5-6 and J usage is TRBJ2-1, with D hard to call. V gave up 2 bases and J gave up 9 bases, with 9 bases separating them. CDR1 is SGHDT and CDR2 is YYEEEE in the germline V gene. There are 12 residues in the CDR3. Here the CDR3 reads CASSFRLLEQFF. DNA of the CDR3: TGTGCCAGCAGCTTTCGCCTCCTTGAGCAGTTCTTC.

This rearrangement joins TRBV27 to TRBJ1-5; D not resolved. V was cut by 3 bases and J by 0 bases, with 9 bases left in between. The CDR3 has 15 amino acids. The germline CDR1 and CDR2 sequences are MNHEY and SMNVEV (reference sequence). DNA of the CDR3: TGTGCCAGCAGTTTGAAGTTGGGTAGCAATCAGCCCCAGCATTTT. Translated: CASSLKLGSNQPQHF.

The V and J genes are TRBV7-8 and TRBJ1-1; 7 bases line up with TRBD1. CDR3 length: 16 amino acids. Trimming took 0 bases from V and 5 from J; bases not matched to a gene: 9. Germline loops: CDR1 SGHVS, CDR2 FQNEAQ. In DNA, the CDR3 is TGTGCCAGCAGCTTAGCTGTGTACAGGGGTATTACTGAAGCTTTCTTT. Its protein product is CASSLAVYRGITEAFF.

This rearrangement joins TRBV7-9 to TRBJ1-6, with unresolved D. The CDR3 is 13 amino acids. From germline, CDR1 is SEHNR and CDR2 FQNEAQ (reference sequence). Trimming left V 3 bases short and J 8 bases short, with 8 bases between. The CDR3 nucleotides read TGTGCCAGCAGCTTGAACACGTATTCACCCCTCCACTTT. It translates to CASSLNTYSPLHF. The complete variable domain, with remaining parts taken from reference TRBV7-9 and TRBJ1-6, reads DTGVSQNPRHKITKRGQNVTFRCDPISEHNRLYWYRQTLGQGPEFLTYFQNEAQLEKSRLLSDRFSAERPKGSFSTLEIQRTEQGDSAMYLCASSLNTYSPLHFGNGTRLTVT.

The rearrangement joins TRBV19 to TRBJ2-5; maybe TRBD1 (6 bases). Germline CDR1 and CDR2: LNHDA and SQIVND (reference sequence). Trimming removed 3 bases at V and 5 bases at J, with 16 bases between. CDR3 length equals 15 residues. The CDR3 DNA sequence: TGTGCCAGTAGTATGCACAGGGATACTTGGGAGACCCAGTACTTC. Protein sequence: CASSMHRDTWETQYF. Full variable domain (remainder filled in from reference TRBV19 and TRBJ2-5): DGGITQSPKYLFRKEGQNVTLSCEQNLNHDAMYWYRQDPGQGLRLIYYSQIVNDFQKGDIAEGYSVSREKKESFPLTVTSAQKNPTAFYLCASSMHRDTWETQYFGPGTRLLVL.

In its sample, this clone was seen once. The chain uses TRBV2 and TRBJ2-1, with 9 bases that match TRBD2. Germline-derived CDR1 and CDR2 are SNHLY and FYNNEI. The V segment lost 7 bases and the J segment 8 bases; nucleotides outside the gene matches: 12. The CDR3 length is 15 residues. The CDR3 DNA reads TGTGCCAGCAAAAGAGCAACGCGGGGGGGCCATGAGCAGTTCTTC. Translation gives CASKRATRGGHEQFF.

The rearrangement joins TRBV15 to TRBJ1-3; 7 bases fit TRBD1. CDR3 length equals 15 residues. V gave up 2 bases and J gave up 2 bases; unmatched junction bases: 3. The germline CDR1 and CDR2 sequences are LNHNV and YYDKDF (reference sequence). The CDR3 DNA reads TGTGCCACCAGCAGAAACCAGGGGGCTGGAAACACCATATATTTT. This encodes CATSRNQGAGNTIYF.

In nucleotides, the CDR3 is TGTGCCAGCAGCCCAGGGATGGACACCGGGGAGCTGTTTTTT. As protein: CASSPGMDTGELFF. V and J are TRBV7-4 and TRBJ2-2; TRBD1 might be the D (5 bases). Trimming stripped 5 bases from V and 3 bases from J, with 10 bases between. The CDR3 covers 14 residues. Germline V gene sequence: CDR1 SGHVT, CDR2 SQSDAQ.

V gene TRBV4-1 combines with J gene TRBJ1-1; D unresolved. This CDR3 contains 17 residues. Germline V CDR1 and CDR2: MGHRA, YSYEKL. Deletions cut 1 base from V and 5 bases from J, with 20 bases between. This CDR3 reads CASSQVAQKPWETEAFF. CDR3 nucleotides: TGCGCCAGCAGCCAAGTTGCCCAAAAACCCTGGGAAACTGAAGCTTTCTTT.

The chain recombines TRBV4-1 with TRBJ1-1; 8 bases are a match to TRBD1. V shed 0 bases, J shed 8 bases, and the junction held 11 bases outside the gene matches. CDR1 is MGHRA, CDR2 YSYEKL, per germline. This CDR3 region has 16 residues. The CDR3 DNA is TGCGCCAGCAGCCAAGATCATCAGGGGGCGGGAAGAGAAGCTTTCTTT. Translating it yields CASSQDHQGAGREAFF.

The V and J genes are TRBV19 and TRBJ1-4; TRBD1 aligns across 12 bases. Germline V gene lookup returns CDR1 LNHDA and CDR2 SQIVND (reference sequence). The CDR3 consists of 15 residues. The junction had 3 bases not matched to a gene; V was cut back by 6 bases and J by 4 bases. The CDR3 bases are TGTGCCAGTAGGGGACAGGGGGCGGGTAATGAAAAACTGTTTTTT. It translates to CASRGQGAGNEKLFF.

J is TRBJ2-2 and V is TRBV12-5; TRBD1 is a possible D gene (6 bases). The CDR3 consists of 16 residues. Trimming left V 1 base short and J 4 bases short, with 13 bases between. The germline gives CDR1 LGHNT, CDR2 FRNRAP. This CDR3 reads CASGLAPGTPTGELFF. In nucleotides, the CDR3 is TGTGCTAGTGGTTTGGCCCCCGGGACACCCACCGGGGAGCTGTTTTTT.

J is TRBJ1-1 and V is TRBV27; TRBD1 might be the D (5 bases). Germline loops: CDR1 MNHEY, CDR2 SMNVEV (reference sequence). This CDR3 region has 17 residues. Trimming pared 1 base from V and 3 bases from J, leaving 18 bases between. The CDR3 nucleotides read TGTGCCAGCAGTTTATTAGGACGATTGGGACGGGACACTGAAGCTTTCTTT. It specifies CASSLLGRLGRDTEAFF.

The chain uses TRBV14 and TRBJ2-3, with D uncertain. The CDR3 loop spans 11 amino acids. From germline, CDR1 is SGHDN and CDR2 FVKESK. Trimming removed 5 bases from V and 5 bases from J, with 5 bases in between. The CDR3, as DNA: TGTGCCAGCAGCGTTGGAGATACGCAGTATTTT. It specifies CASSVGDTQYF.

The chain employs TRBV6-1 and TRBJ2-1; no definite D call. The CDR3 contains 13 residues. The germline V gene encodes CDR1 MNHNS and CDR2 SASEGT. V gave up 1 base and J gave up 6 bases, with 7 bases separating them. CDR3 nucleotide sequence: TGTGCCAGCAGTGAAGTGAACACCAATGAGCAGTTCTTC. Its translation: CASSEVNTNEQFF.

As for this clone: At one of its ends the junction is not consistent with the germline gene, which may arise from a read error. J is TRBJ1-5 and V is TRBV19; no firm D call. CDR1 and CDR2 (germline): LNHDA, SQIVND (reference sequence). This CDR3 spans 10 amino acids. CDR3 sequence reads: CASRGSELNF. DNA of the CDR3: TGTGCCAGTAGGGGTAGTGAACTCAACTTT.

This rearrangement joins TRBV6-2 or TRBV6-3 to TRBJ1-1; D is uncertain. The V gene lost 5 bases and the J gene lost 4 bases, with 11 bases spanning the gap. The CDR3 is made up of 13 amino acids. The germline V gene encodes CDR1 MNHEY and CDR2 SVGEGT. Here the CDR3 reads CASSREGSTEAFF. The CDR3 nucleotides read TGTGCCAGCAGTCGAGAAGGAAGCACTGAAGCTTTCTTT.

The rearrangement joins TRBV19 to TRBJ2-4; D is ambiguous. Deletions cut 7 bases from V and 0 bases from J, with 13 bases between. The CDR3 spans 15 residues. Germline loops: CDR1 LNHDA, CDR2 SQIVND (reference sequence). CDR3 protein: CASKSEALAKNIQYF. Here the CDR3 DNA reads TGTGCCAGTAAAAGCGAAGCTCTAGCCAAAAACATTCAGTACTTC. The full variable domain, in which reference TRBV19 and TRBJ2-4 provide the parts outside the CDR3, is DGGITQSPKYLFRKEGQNVTLSCEQNLNHDAMYWYRQDPGQGLRLIYYSQIVNDFQKGDIAEGYSVSREKKESFPLTVTSAQKNPTAFYLCASKSEALAKNIQYFGAGTRLSVL.

This clone was seen only a few times. The chain employs TRBV5-5 and TRBJ1-2, with 7 bases fitting TRBD1. V dropped 4 bases and J dropped 4; count of bases not matched to a gene: 7. CDR3 length equals 14 residues. CDR1 and CDR2 (germline): SGHKS, YYEKEE (reference sequence). The CDR3 coding sequence is TGTGCCAGCAGCCAGACAGGGACTGGCTATGGCTACACCTTC. Amino acid sequence: CASSQTGTGYGYTF.